The subject of this entry is one T cell receptor beta chain. This sample was taken from a study of blood T cell repertoires in COVID-19. In the study overall: There were acute and convalescent COVID-19 samples, and they came from the United States, Italy and Spain. PBMCs, B-cell-depleted T cells, or T cells were the source of the cDNA or gDNA that made up the material.

Methods used by the authors: Nucleated cell number was recorded as an estimate derived from reference gene primer amplification. Sequenced by immunoSEQ multiplex PCR; TCRdb stores in-frame clones only, minus some. The V and J calls and the clone size are those of that table, but D and trimming were determined from the DNA. Here the sample spans 25,000 to 30,000 clones, roughly 70% being singletons. The length of the CDR3 is 16 residues. Unmatched junction bases numbered 4, after V lost 1 base and J lost 1 base. Looked up from germline, CDR1 is LNHDA and CDR2 is SQIVND (reference sequence). The sample consisted of peripheral blood. The TCR sequence derives from a boy younger than 10 with active or convalescent COVID-19. The V call is TRBV19, the J call TRBJ2-3, with TRBD1 matching 8 bases. CDR3 in amino acids: CASSIGQGAGTDTQYF. CDR3 DNA: TGTGCCAGTAGTATAGGTCAGGGGGCTGGCACAGATACGCAGTATTTT. The full variable domain, completed using reference TRBV19 and TRBJ2-3, is DGGITQSPKYLFRKEGQNVTLSCEQNLNHDAMYWYRQDPGQGLRLIYYSQIVNDFQKGDIAEGYSVSREKKESFPLTVTSAQKNPTAFYLCASSIGQGAGTDTQYFGPGTRLTVL.